Below, one T cell receptor beta chain is given with its context. Its antigen is unidentified. This sample stems from a study of cytomegalovirus exposure and HLA in healthy donors. This table comes from immunoSEQ multiplex PCR, and its TCRdb copy is limited to in-frame clones, with some not included. The repertoire includes 150,000 to 200,000 clones, around nine tenths of them detected once, and 7.2% sits in the top ten. The CDR3 sequence is 16 residues long. V was trimmed by 5 bases and J by 0 bases, leaving 15 bases between them. The germline gives CDR1 SEHNR, CDR2 FQNEAQ (reference sequence). The study, taken as a whole, reports: It was found in a later analysis that first-cohort TCR clusters tended to co-occur in the 95 to 150 validation repertoires. Some TCR beta chains (more than 150 of them) were listed as cytomegalovirus-associated.

Sequenced material: PBMCs. The rearrangement uses TRBV7-9 and TRBJ2-3, with D perhaps matching TRBD2 (5 bases). The source is a man aged 25 to 40 in good health and CMV-seropositive. The CDR3 DNA is TGTGCCAGCAGCCCTGAGGGTGGAATGAGCACAGATACGCAGTATTTT. Protein product: CASSPEGGMSTDTQYF.